This is a list of T cell receptor beta chains from one sample in a study of T cells after yellow fever vaccination. TCRdb fed the 5' RACE reads into MiXCR, producing one record per CDR3 protein. The data show approximately 120,000 distinct CDR3 sequences, roughly 10% seen once. The sample in question was CD8+ T cells sorted from PBMCs, obtained on the day of the yellow fever booster vaccination. All receptors derive from a man aged 18-30 years who received the YFV17D yellow fever vaccine. CDR3s include the opening cysteine and the closing phenylalanine or tryptophan. Fields, in order: J gene, V gene, clone size, D gene, CDR3 DNA, CDR3 protein. A D gene is named only where the DNA matches it firmly. Part of the rows lack a size; the others show once, few, many or a class for expanded clones.

J: TRBJ2-5
V: TRBV27
size: few
D: TRBD1
DNA: TGTGCCAGCAGGGGGACAGTTAATATCCAAGAGACCCAGTACTTC
CDR3: CASRGTVNIQETQYF

J: TRBJ2-1
V: TRBV4-3
size: few
D: TRBD2
DNA: TGCGCCAGCAGCCAAGCTTGGACTAGCGGGGGGGCATATGAGCAGTTCTTC
CDR3: CASSQAWTSGGAYEQFF

J: TRBJ2-3
V: TRBV11-1
size: few
D: -
DNA: TGTGCCAGCAGCTGGGACATTCGAACGCAGTATTTT
CDR3: CASSWDIRTQYF

J: TRBJ1-2
V: TRBV7-8
size: many
D: -
DNA: TGTGCCAGCAGCTTAAGAATCTTCCAGGGGAGGAACACCTTC
CDR3: CASSLRIFQGRNTF

J: TRBJ2-4
V: TRBV7-9
size: -
D: TRBD1
DNA: TGTGCCAGCAGCCCGGGGACAGGAAACATTCAGTACTTC
CDR3: CASSPGTGNIQYF

J: TRBJ2-3
V: TRBV7-2
size: -
D: TRBD1
DNA: TGTGCCAGCAGCCGGACAGGGGGAAGCGCAGATACGCAGTATTTT
CDR3: CASSRTGGSADTQYF

J: TRBJ1-1
V: TRBV4-3
size: few
D: -
DNA: TGCGCCAGCAGCCAAGAAGTGCATCTCTACACTGAAGCTTTCTTT
CDR3: CASSQEVHLYTEAFF

J: TRBJ1-1
V: TRBV6-2/TRBV6-3
size: -
D: -
DNA: TGTGCCAGCAGTCCCTGGGTGGGCTTGAACACTGAAGCTTTCTTT
CDR3: CASSPWVGLNTEAFF

J: TRBJ1-2
V: TRBV12-3/TRBV12-4
size: -
D: TRBD1
DNA: TGTGCCAGCAGTCCGTTCAGGGGGGGTGATGGCTACACCTTC
CDR3: CASSPFRGGDGYTF

J: TRBJ1-2
V: TRBV10-3
size: -
D: TRBD1
DNA: TGTGCCATCAGTGAATCGACAGGGATCTATGGCTACACCTTC
CDR3: CAISESTGIYGYTF

J: TRBJ1-1
V: TRBV7-8
size: few
D: -
DNA: TGTGCCAGCAGCTTAGTGGCAGAGAACACTGAAGCTTTCTTT
CDR3: CASSLVAENTEAFF

J: TRBJ2-1
V: TRBV6-5
size: -
D: TRBD2
DNA: TGTGCCAGCAGTTACTCTTCCAGCGTCCCTAGCGGGGGGTATGAGCAGTTCTTC
CDR3: CASSYSSSVPSGGYEQFF

J: TRBJ2-5
V: TRBV3-1
size: few
D: TRBD2
DNA: TGTGCCAGCAGCCAAGATGCCCTGGGACTAGCGGGGATACAAGAGACCCAGTACTTC
CDR3: CASSQDALGLAGIQETQYF

J: TRBJ1-2
V: TRBV5-5
size: few
D: -
DNA: TGTGCCAGCGTCCCCTCCTGGGAACCTCTTAACTATGGCTACACCTTC
CDR3: CASVPSWEPLNYGYTF

J: TRBJ1-3
V: TRBV14
size: -
D: -
DNA: TGTGCCAGCAGCCAAGCCCGAGGGATGGGACACACGACCCGAAGAGGAAACACCATATATTTT
CDR3: CASSQARGMGHTTRRGNTIYF

J: TRBJ1-5
V: TRBV7-9
size: few
D: TRBD1
DNA: TGTGCCAGCAGCTTAGCGACAGGGGGCAATCAGCCCCAGCATTTT
CDR3: CASSLATGGNQPQHF

J: TRBJ2-1
V: TRBV3-1
size: few
D: TRBD2
DNA: TGTGCCAGCAGCCAAGATTGGGGGGGTCCCTACAATGAGCAGTTCTTC
CDR3: CASSQDWGGPYNEQFF

J: TRBJ2-5
V: TRBV4-1
size: few
D: TRBD2
DNA: TGCGCCAGCAGCCAAGCTACAAGCGGGGTACAAAGTGAGACCCAGTACTTC
CDR3: CASSQATSGVQSETQYF

J: TRBJ1-1
V: TRBV28
size: -
D: TRBD1
DNA: TGTGCCAGCAGTTTAACGGGACAGGGCGCTGAAGCTTTCTTT
CDR3: CASSLTGQGAEAFF

J: TRBJ2-7
V: TRBV20-1
size: few
D: -
DNA: TGCAGTGCTAGAGGAAATGGGGCTTCCACAAATCAGTACGAGCAGTACTTC
CDR3: CSARGNGASTNQYEQYF

J: TRBJ2-1
V: TRBV6-5
size: few
D: TRBD2
DNA: TGTGCCAGCAGTTACGGGACTAGCGGTGTTTCCTACAATGAGCAGTTCTTC
CDR3: CASSYGTSGVSYNEQFF

J: TRBJ1-5
V: TRBV5-6
size: -
D: TRBD1
DNA: TGTGCCAGCAGCGTGACAGGGCTGGGTAGCAATCAGCCCCAGCATTTT
CDR3: CASSVTGLGSNQPQHF

J: TRBJ1-1
V: TRBV20-1
size: few
D: -
DNA: TGCAGTGCTACTTCCACCCGGGTGAACACTGAAGCTTTCTTT
CDR3: CSATSTRVNTEAFF

J: TRBJ2-5
V: TRBV4-1
size: few
D: -
DNA: TGCGCCAGCAGCCAAAACCAAGAGACCCAGTACTTC
CDR3: CASSQNQETQYF

J: TRBJ1-1
V: TRBV6-2/TRBV6-3
size: few
D: TRBD1
DNA: TGTGCCAGCAGTTCCCGGGACAGGGGGCGGACGCCATCCCTTGAAGCTTTCTTT
CDR3: CASSSRDRGRTPSLEAFF

J: TRBJ1-1
V: TRBV10-3
size: -
D: TRBD1
DNA: TGTGCCATCAGTGAGCCTGGACAGGGGACTGAAGCTTTCTTT
CDR3: CAISEPGQGTEAFF

J: TRBJ2-4
V: TRBV4-3
size: -
D: TRBD1
DNA: TGCGCCAGCAGCTTCCGGACAGGGGGGGACATTCAGTACTTC
CDR3: CASSFRTGGDIQYF

J: TRBJ2-1
V: TRBV14
size: -
D: TRBD2
DNA: TGTGCCAGCAGCCATAGACGGGGGGGCTCCTACAATGAGCAGTTCTTC
CDR3: CASSHRRGGSYNEQFF

J: TRBJ2-3
V: TRBV28
size: -
D: -
DNA: TGTGCCAGCAGTTTAACGTCGTTCGGGGCAGATACGCAGTATTTT
CDR3: CASSLTSFGADTQYF

J: TRBJ1-5
V: TRBV5-6
size: few
D: -
DNA: TGTGCCAGCAGCTTGGCTGGGTCGGAGCCCCAGCATTTT
CDR3: CASSLAGSEPQHF

J: TRBJ2-1
V: TRBV4-1
size: -
D: TRBD1
DNA: TGCGCCAGCAGCCCGAGGGGACAGGGGGCCGACTACAATGAGCAGTTCTTC
CDR3: CASSPRGQGADYNEQFF

J: TRBJ1-6
V: TRBV6-6
size: few
D: TRBD1
DNA: TGTGCCAGCAGCCGGAGCCTCGACAGGGTTGGGGATAATTCACCCCTCCACTTT
CDR3: CASSRSLDRVGDNSPLHF

J: TRBJ2-7
V: TRBV5-1
size: many
D: -
DNA: TGCGCCAGCAGCTTCCGAGGGGGTTCAGGCTACGAGCAGTACTTC
CDR3: CASSFRGGSGYEQYF

J: TRBJ2-5
V: TRBV6-5
size: many
D: -
DNA: TGTGCCAGCAGTTACGGGGGGTACCAAGAGACCCAGTACTTC
CDR3: CASSYGGYQETQYF